This entry lists 16 T cell receptor beta chains sequenced from one sample in a study of cytotoxic CD8 clonotypes in ibrutinib-treated CLL. The table came from immunoSEQ multiplex PCR; TCRdb's copy has only in-frame clones and leaves some out. The sample has about 72,000 clones; over 75% are singletons. This sample comprised PBMCs, obtained at disease progression, from a patient treated with ibrutinib. These receptors were collected from a human donor with chronic lymphocytic leukemia.

This clone was detected only once. The gene calls are TRBV25-1 and TRBJ2-1; D is perhaps TRBD1 or TRBD2 (5 bases each). Trimming left V 2 bases short and J 6 bases short, with 23 bases between. This CDR3 is built from 18 residues. CDR1 MGHDK and CDR2 SYGVNS come from the germline V gene. CDR3 bases: TGTGCCAGCAGTGAAGTGGGACCTTCGTGGTCTACCCCCAATGAGCAGTTCTTC. As protein: CASSEVGPSWSTPNEQFF. The complete variable domain, with remaining parts taken from reference TRBV25-1 and TRBJ2-1, reads EADIYQTPRYLVIGTGKKITLECSQTMGHDKMYWYQQDPGMELHLIHYSYGVNSTEKGDLSSESTVSRIRTEHFPLTLESARPSHTSQYLCASSEVGPSWSTPNEQFFGPGTRLTVL.

This clone was counted only a few times. The rearrangement uses TRBV10-3 and TRBJ1-2; no definite D call. The ends were cut back, 4 bases at V and 5 bases at J, with 17 bases in the middle. CDR1 and CDR2 from the germline V gene are ENHRY and SYGVKD. The CDR3 extends over 15 amino acids. For the CDR3, the DNA is TGTGCCATCAGTGCTGGGCCAGACTTAAAATATGGCTACACCTTC. Translating gives CAISAGPDLKYGYTF.

The chain joins TRBV7-2 to TRBJ2-1; D ambiguous. CDR3 size: 13 residues. The germline CDR1 and CDR2 sequences are SGHTA and FQGNSA. The ends were cut back, 1 base at V and 10 bases at J, with 11 bases in the middle. CDR3 nucleotide sequence: TGTGCCAGCAGCTTAGGGGGTATTGGAGAGCAGTTCTTC. Protein: CASSLGGIGEQFF.

This chain joins TRBV6-6 and TRBJ2-7, with D unclear. The CDR3 covers 15 residues. V was cut by 0 bases and J by 4 bases, with 13 bases left in between. The germline V gene has CDR1 MNHNY and CDR2 SVGAGI (reference sequence). Here the CDR3 reads CASSYSLGPGYEQYF. As DNA, the CDR3 is TGTGCCAGCAGTTACTCTCTTGGTCCTGGGTACGAGCAGTACTTC.

The chain recombines TRBV5-1 with TRBJ2-1, with D possibly TRBD1 on 5 matching bases. This CDR3 contains 15 residues. CDR1 is SGHRS and CDR2 is YFSETQ in the germline V gene. The V end lost 0 bases, the J end lost 3 bases, and 10 bases lay between the germline ends. CDR3 DNA sequence: TGCGCCAGCAGCTTGGCGCAGGGTTTCTACAATGAGCAGTTCTTC. Its protein product is CASSLAQGFYNEQFF. Looking up the rest from reference TRBV5-1 and TRBJ2-1 gives the full variable domain: KAGVTQTPRYLIKTRGQQVTLSCSPISGHRSVSWYQQTPGQGLQFLFEYFSETQRNKGNFPGRFSGRQFSNSRSEMNVSTLELGDSALYLCASSLAQGFYNEQFFGPGTRLTVL.

This chain uses TRBV14 with TRBJ2-6, with D tentatively TRBD2 (6 bases). V was cut by 4 bases and J by 0 bases, with 16 bases left in between. There are 18 residues in the CDR3. Germline assignment: CDR1 SGHDN and CDR2 FVKESK. This CDR3 is CASSPHRRGYSGANVLTF. CDR3 nucleotide sequence: TGTGCCAGCAGCCCTCACAGGAGGGGATACTCTGGGGCCAACGTCCTGACTTTC. The entire variable domain, with the rest obtained from reference TRBV14 and TRBJ2-6, is as follows: EAGVTQFPSHSVIEKGQTVTLRCDPISGHDNLYWYRRVMGKEIKFLLHFVKESKQDESGMPNNRFLAERTGGTYSTLKVQPAELEDSGVYFCASSPHRRGYSGANVLTFGAGSRLTVL.

CDR3 coding DNA: TGTGCCAGCAGCCCCGGACAGGGGCTGGGTGGCTACACCTTC. Amino acid sequence: CASSPGQGLGGYTF. This chain connects TRBV7-9 to TRBJ1-2, with 9 bases lining up with TRBD1. The CDR3 contains 14 residues. V gave up 5 bases and J gave up 7 bases; unmatched junction bases: 8. The germline V gene has CDR1 SEHNR and CDR2 FQNEAQ (reference sequence).

J is TRBJ2-6 and V is TRBV4-1; TRBD2 matches 8 bases. CDR3 length equals 18 residues. In germline, CDR1 is MGHRA, CDR2 YSYEKL. V shed 3 bases, J shed 0 bases, and the junction held 7 bases outside the gene matches. Here the CDR3 reads CASSHKTGGSSGANVLTF. The CDR3 DNA is TGCGCCAGCAGCCATAAAACGGGGGGGAGCTCTGGGGCCAACGTCCTGACTTTC.

The chain's CDR3 is CASSSPGETQYF. The CDR3 DNA sequence: TGTGCCAGCAGCTCCCCGGGGGAGACCCAGTACTTC. The rearrangement uses TRBV7-3 and TRBJ2-5, with D maybe TRBD2 (5 bases). Germline V CDR1 and CDR2: SGHTA, FQGTGA. The CDR3 consists of 12 residues. V dropped 4 bases and J dropped 5 bases, with 8 bases sitting between them.

The chain joins TRBV9 to TRBJ2-7; D might be TRBD1 (5 bases). There are 15 residues in the CDR3. Germline V CDR1 and CDR2: SGDLS, YYNGEE. With 0 bases removed from V and 2 bases from J, the gap between germline ends came to 12 bases. Here the CDR3 DNA reads TGTGCCAGCAGCGTAGGACAGTCCGAGGCCTACGAGCAGTACTTC. Amino acids: CASSVGQSEAYEQYF.

The chain employs TRBV19 and TRBJ2-2; 10 bases line up with TRBD2. This CDR3 spans 15 amino acids. CDR1 LNHDA and CDR2 SQIVND come from the germline V gene (reference sequence). The J segment lost 6 bases and the V segment lost 8 bases, leaving 9 bases of the junction unmatched. CDR3 nucleotide sequence: TGTGCCAGTCACCGACTAGCGGGTGTGGCCGGGGAGCTGTTTTTT. It is translated as CASHRLAGVAGELFF.

In this sample, this clone turned up once. This rearrangement joins TRBV27 to TRBJ1-2, with D perhaps TRBD1 (6 bases). This CDR3 has 14 amino acids. V lost 6 bases and J 5 bases, leaving 16 bases between the germline ends. Germline lookup yields CDR1 MNHEY and CDR2 SMNVEV (reference sequence). The CDR3 DNA is TGTGCCAGCAGCCCTGGGGGCAGGGCGTATGGCTACACCTTC. The encoded protein is CASSPGGRAYGYTF.

The J gene is TRBJ1-1, the V gene TRBV29-1; 7 nucleotides line up with TRBD1. V was clipped by 4 bases and J by 1 base; unmatched bases: 3. The germline V gene has CDR1 SQVTM and CDR2 ANQGSEA. The CDR3 is 13 amino acids. The CDR3: CSVGQGPNTEAFF. DNA for the CDR3: TGCAGCGTTGGACAGGGCCCGAACACTGAAGCTTTCTTT.

The chain joins TRBV7-9 to TRBJ2-7; D uncertain. CDR3 size: 13 residues. CDR1 is SEHNR and CDR2 is FQNEAQ in the germline V gene (reference sequence). V lost 7 bases and J 6 bases, leaving 16 bases between the germline ends. CDR3 residues: CASKLTIASEQYF. The CDR3 DNA follows: TGTGCCAGCAAATTGACCATCGCCTCCGAGCAGTACTTC.

The genes are TRBV5-1 and TRBJ2-1; the match to TRBD2 covers 8 bases. CDR3 size: 15 residues. Germline CDR1 and CDR2: SGHRS and YFSETQ. Trimming at V came to 1 base and at J to 4 bases, leaving 4 bases not matched to a gene. DNA of the CDR3: TGCGCCAGCAGCTTGCCGGGAGGGGGTTACAATGAGCAGTTCTTC. This translates into CASSLPGGGYNEQFF.

The chain employs TRBV6-1 and TRBJ2-2, with no clear D. The CDR3 has 14 amino acids. V gave up 6 bases and J gave up 5 bases, with 13 bases separating them. Per germline, CDR1 MNHNS and CDR2 SASEGT. The CDR3 region has the DNA TGTGCCAGCAGCAGAATCGACATAACCGGGGAGCTGTTTTTT. It is translated as CASSRIDITGELFF.